Each of the 4 T cell receptor beta chains below was sequenced from the same sample in a study of cytomegalovirus exposure and HLA in healthy donors. 60 Vbeta and 13 Jbeta primers were used in PCR. TCRdb's copy holds only in-frame clones and misses some; the assay was immunoSEQ multiplex PCR. The repertoire table contains 150,000 to 200,000 clones. The sequenced sample consisted of PBMCs. All receptors come from a man under 40 in good health and CMV-seronegative.

The V and J genes are TRBV27 and TRBJ1-2; D ambiguous. V lost 5 bases and J 2 bases, leaving 9 bases between the germline ends. CDR3 size: 13 residues. Per the germline V gene, CDR1 is MNHEY and CDR2 is SMNVEV (reference sequence). CDR3 sequence: CASSNQANYGYTF. The CDR3 nucleotides are TGTGCCAGCAGTAACCAGGCGAACTATGGCTACACCTTC.

The chain couples TRBV29-1 to TRBJ1-5; perhaps TRBD1 as D (5 bases). The CDR3 is made up of 12 amino acids. Per the germline V gene, CDR1 is SQVTM and CDR2 is ANQGSEA. Trimming left V 7 bases short and J 6 bases short, with 13 bases between. The DNA of the CDR3 is TGCAGCGCTCGGGACTGGGGTCAGCCCCAGCATTTT. The encoded protein is CSARDWGQPQHF.

V usage is TRBV7-2 and J usage is TRBJ1-5, with 9 nucleotides matching TRBD1. The J segment lost 4 bases and the V segment lost 4 bases, leaving 8 bases of the junction unmatched. CDR3 length: 16 amino acids. The V gene's germline CDR1 is SGHTA and CDR2 FQGNSA. CDR3 nucleotides: TGTGCCAGCAGCTCATCACAGGGGGCAAATAATCAGCCCCAGCATTTT. It specifies CASSSSQGANNQPQHF.

This chain uses TRBV5-1 with TRBJ1-2, with TRBD1 identical over 9 bases. CDR1 and CDR2 (germline): SGHRS, YFSETQ. CDR3 length equals 14 residues. After removal of 3 bases from V and 3 bases from J, the junction contained 3 bases not matched to a gene. CDR3: CASSSQGADYGYTF. The CDR3 DNA is TGCGCCAGCAGCTCACAGGGGGCGGACTATGGCTACACCTTC.